This entry concerns a single TCR beta chain. It lacks a known antigen. Base qualities are not recorded, but no much larger clone differs from it by a single base. The CDR3 regions of human TCRbeta chains were analyzed by immunosequencing. Turning to the authors' computational methods: Repertoire TCRs were checked for matches against a reference library of SARS-CoV-2-specific TCRs that had been generated using the MIRA antigen-specificity platform. Breadth was defined as the fraction of unique TCRs that were SARS-CoV-2-associated, and depth was defined as the fraction of total T cells that were SARS-CoV-2-associated. Each spike-specific TCR was assigned to its reactive spike region and to a CD4 or CD8 class using the MIRA data. Log10-transformed breadth and depth values were compared by one-way ANOVA with Sidak's multiple comparisons tests. Held by TCRdb, this immuneACCESS table contains in-frame sequences only and omits some clones. Under half of the omission traces to an unresolved V gene where checked; the cause of the rest is unknown. That table gives V, J and clone size, and the DNA gave D and trimming. The sample records 150,000 to 180,000 clones, less than 90% of which are singletons. Clones ranked in the top ten supply roughly 6.9% of the sample.

V is trimmed back by 2 bases and J by 3 bases, and the junction contains 7 bases that no gene match accounts for. CDR1 and CDR2 (SNHLY, FYNNEI) derive from the germline V gene. The CDR3 runs 15 amino acids, cysteine and phenylalanine included. This entry keeps only the CDR3 DNA: 45 bases, framed from base 1. The data derive from a study of T cell responses to AZD1222 COVID-19 vaccine (dated by TCRdb to the early 2020s). As for the study more broadly: A total of just over 230 trial participants underwent TCR sequencing, of whom nearly 210 had received two doses of AZD1222 and roughly 26 had received two doses of the MenACWY control vaccine. Trial participants were enrolled into age subgroups of 18-55, 56-69 and 70-plus years, which contained about 150, 27 and 61 TCR-sequenced participants, respectively. Results the study describes overall, beyond this receptor: In the small 56-69-year group, the increase in depth fell short of significance, most likely because of low power. After two AZD1222 doses, both the breadth and the depth of spike-specific TCRs were significantly higher than at day 0 and than in MenACWY recipients. Participants were mostly white British and included more females than males, and it was suggested by the authors that clonal diversity may have been underestimated. Reportedly, almost half of the unique spike-specific TCRs recognized epitopes lying outside the regions that are mutated in the B.1.351 and B.1.1.7 variants. Conclusions about previously exposed vaccinees were limited because only a handful of AZD1222 recipients were SARS-CoV-2 seropositive at baseline. The whole spike protein was spanned by vaccine-associated CD4 TCRs, and dominant responses were seen in regions 160-218 and 743-854. Because no day 14 peak-response samples were available, the repertoires could be characterized only after the peak T cell response.

In the paper's terms, the time point label means: sample from adult after SARS-CoV-2 infection, after symptom onset. Two convalescent COVID-19 patients, sampled after symptom onset from adults with prior SARS-CoV-2 infection, were also TCR-sequenced for comparison. The source is an adult who had recovered from COVID-19. This receptor chain uses TRBV2 and TRBJ2-7, with 7 bases aligning to TRBD1. This specimen consisted of peripheral blood, obtained after recovery from COVID-19. This receptor carries the CDR3 CASSERDRRNYEQYF. The DNA reads TGTGCCAGCAGTGAAAGGGACAGAAGGAACTACGAGCAGTACTTC.